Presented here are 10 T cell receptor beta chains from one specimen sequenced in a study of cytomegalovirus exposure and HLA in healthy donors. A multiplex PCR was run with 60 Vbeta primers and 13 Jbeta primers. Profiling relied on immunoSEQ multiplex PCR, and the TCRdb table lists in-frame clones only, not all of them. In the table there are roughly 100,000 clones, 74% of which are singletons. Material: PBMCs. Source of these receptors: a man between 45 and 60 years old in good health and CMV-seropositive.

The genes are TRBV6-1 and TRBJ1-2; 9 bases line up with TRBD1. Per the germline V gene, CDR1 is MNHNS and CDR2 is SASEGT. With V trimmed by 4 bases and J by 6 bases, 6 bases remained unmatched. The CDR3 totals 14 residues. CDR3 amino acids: CASSAPGQGDGYTF. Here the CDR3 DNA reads TGTGCCAGCAGTGCCCCGGGACAGGGAGATGGCTACACCTTC.

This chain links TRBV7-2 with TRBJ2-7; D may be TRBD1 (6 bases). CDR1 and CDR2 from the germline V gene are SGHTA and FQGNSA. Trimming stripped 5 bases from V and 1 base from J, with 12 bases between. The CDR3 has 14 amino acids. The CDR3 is CASSPQTGSYEQYF. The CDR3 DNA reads TGTGCCAGCAGCCCCCAGACAGGTTCCTACGAGCAGTACTTC.

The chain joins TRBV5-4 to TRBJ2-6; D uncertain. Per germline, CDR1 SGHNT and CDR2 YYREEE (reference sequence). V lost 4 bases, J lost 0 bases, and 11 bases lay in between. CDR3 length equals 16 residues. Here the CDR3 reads CASSPGGNSGANVLTF. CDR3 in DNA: TGTGCCAGCAGCCCTGGCGGAAACTCTGGGGCCAACGTCCTGACTTTC.

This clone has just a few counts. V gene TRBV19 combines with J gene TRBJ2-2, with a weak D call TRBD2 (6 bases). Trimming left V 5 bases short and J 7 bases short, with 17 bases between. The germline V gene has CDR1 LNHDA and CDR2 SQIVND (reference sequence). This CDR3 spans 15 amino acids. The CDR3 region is CASSPRGGEGGELFF. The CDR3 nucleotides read TGTGCCAGTAGTCCTCGAGGAGGGGAAGGCGGGGAGCTGTTTTTT.

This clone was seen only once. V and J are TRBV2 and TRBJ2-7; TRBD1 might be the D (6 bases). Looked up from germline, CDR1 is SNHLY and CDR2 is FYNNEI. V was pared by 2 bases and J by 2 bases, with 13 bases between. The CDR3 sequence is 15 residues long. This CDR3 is CASSEYRRGPYEQYF. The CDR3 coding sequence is TGTGCCAGCAGTGAATATCGCAGGGGCCCCTACGAGCAGTACTTC.

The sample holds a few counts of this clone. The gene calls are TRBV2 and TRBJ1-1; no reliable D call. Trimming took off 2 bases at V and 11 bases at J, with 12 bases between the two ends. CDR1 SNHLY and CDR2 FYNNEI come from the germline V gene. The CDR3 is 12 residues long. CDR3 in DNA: TGTGCCAGCAGTGAAAGGTCTCGGCGGGCTTTCTTT. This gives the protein CASSERSRRAFF.

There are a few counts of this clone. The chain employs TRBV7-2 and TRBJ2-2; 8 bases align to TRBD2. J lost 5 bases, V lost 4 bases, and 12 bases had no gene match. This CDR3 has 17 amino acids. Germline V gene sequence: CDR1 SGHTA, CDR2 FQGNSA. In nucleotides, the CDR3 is TGTGCCAGCAGCTGGGACGGGACTAGAGGTGTAACCGGGGAGCTGTTTTTT. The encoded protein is CASSWDGTRGVTGELFF.

The CDR3 sequence: CASSPWTGIGNTIYF. CDR3 nucleotide sequence: TGTGCCAGCAGCCCCTGGACAGGGATAGGAAACACCATATATTTT. This chain uses TRBV11-2 with TRBJ1-3, with 8 nucleotides matching TRBD1. Germline-derived CDR1 and CDR2 are SGHAT and FQNNGV. V trimming: 5 bases; J trimming: 4 bases; junction bases outside the gene matches: 7. The CDR3 runs to 15 residues.

CDR3 sequence (DNA): TGTGCCAGCAGCTCGGTCTTGAGCACTGAAGCTTTCTTT. Amino acids: CASSSVLSTEAFF. The V gene is TRBV11-2, the J gene TRBJ1-1; D is unresolved. The V and J ends lost 4 bases and 4 bases respectively, with 10 bases between them. CDR1 is SGHAT, CDR2 FQNNGV, per germline. The CDR3 has 13 residues.

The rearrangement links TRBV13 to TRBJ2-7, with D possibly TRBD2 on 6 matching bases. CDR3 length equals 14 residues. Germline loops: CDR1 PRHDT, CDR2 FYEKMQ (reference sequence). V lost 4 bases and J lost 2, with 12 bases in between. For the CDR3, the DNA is TGTGCCAGCAGCTCGGGACTGAGCCCCTACGAGCAGTACTTC. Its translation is CASSSGLSPYEQYF.